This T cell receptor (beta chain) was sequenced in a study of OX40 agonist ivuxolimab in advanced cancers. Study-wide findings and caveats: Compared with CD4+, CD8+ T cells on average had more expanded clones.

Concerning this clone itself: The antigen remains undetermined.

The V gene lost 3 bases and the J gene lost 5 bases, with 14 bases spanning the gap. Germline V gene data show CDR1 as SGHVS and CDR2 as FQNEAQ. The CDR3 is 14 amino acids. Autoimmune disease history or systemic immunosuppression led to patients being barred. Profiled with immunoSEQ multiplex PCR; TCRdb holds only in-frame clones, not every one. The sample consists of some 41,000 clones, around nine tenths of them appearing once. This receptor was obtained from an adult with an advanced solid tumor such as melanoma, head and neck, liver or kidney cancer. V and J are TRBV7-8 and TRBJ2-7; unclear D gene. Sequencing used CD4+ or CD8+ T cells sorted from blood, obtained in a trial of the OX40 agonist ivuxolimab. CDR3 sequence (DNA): TGTGCCAGCAGCTTGGAAACGACCGACGACGAGCAGTACTTC. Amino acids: CASSLETTDDEQYF.